These 8 T cell receptor beta chains came from one sample sequenced in a study of cytomegalovirus exposure and HLA in healthy donors. It was with 60 Vbeta and 13 Jbeta primers that the PCR ran. Here immunoSEQ multiplex PCR was the method, and the copy in TCRdb shows in-frame clones only, minus some. Of some 190,000 clones in the sample, around 80% were seen once. Source material: PBMCs. The source of these receptors is a man aged 35 to 55 in good health and CMV-seronegative.

This clone was observed once. The J gene is TRBJ2-1, the V gene TRBV18; a possible D gene is TRBD1 (6 bases). This CDR3 spans 14 amino acids. Trimming took 3 bases from V and 14 from J, leaving 20 bases between them. The germline V gene encodes CDR1 KGHSH and CDR2 LQKENI. In DNA form, the CDR3 reads TGTGCCAGCTCACCGAGCGTACAGGGTGGTCTCGAGTTCTTC. Its translation: CASSPSVQGGLEFF. Full variable domain (remainder filled in from reference TRBV18 and TRBJ2-1): NAGVMQNPRHLVRRRGQEARLRCSPMKGHSHVYWYRQLPEEGLKFMVYLQKENIIDESGMPKERFSAEFPKEGPSILRIQQVVRGDSAAYFCASSPSVQGGLEFFGPGTRLTVL.

The gene calls are TRBV11-2 and TRBJ1-2; D unresolved. Germline V gene lookup returns CDR1 SGHAT and CDR2 FQNNGV. V was trimmed by 4 bases and J by 5 bases, leaving 14 bases between them. The CDR3 runs to 14 residues. CDR3 sequence: CASSSLNSRYGYTF. The DNA of the CDR3 is TGTGCCAGCAGCTCGCTAAATTCCCGTTATGGCTACACCTTC.

The rearrangement links TRBV7-2 to TRBJ1-5; 10 nucleotides line up with TRBD1. Germline values: CDR1 SGHTA, CDR2 FQGNSA. Trimming cost V 5 bases and J 2 bases; bases outside gene matches: 6. The CDR3 sequence is 16 residues long. The CDR3 region is CASSAPGTGGNQPQHF. DNA for the CDR3: TGTGCCAGCAGCGCCCCCGGGACAGGGGGCAATCAGCCCCAGCATTTT.

The chain combines TRBV15 with TRBJ2-1, with 10 bases lining up with TRBD2. Trimming took 1 base from V and 3 from J; bases not matched to a gene: 12. The CDR3 runs 19 residues. Germline V gene sequence: CDR1 LNHNV, CDR2 YYDKDF (reference sequence). DNA of the CDR3: TGTGCCACCAGCAGAGGGGTTTCAGTCGAGCGGGAGGGCTACAATGAGCAGTTCTTC. Amino acid sequence: CATSRGVSVEREGYNEQFF.

Notes on this clone: The sample holds other DNA sequences that translate to the same CDR3. Here the CDR3 DNA reads TGTGCCAGCAGTTACGGGCAGGGGGTAAACACCGGGGAGCTGTTTTTT. Protein sequence: CASSYGQGVNTGELFF. The chain couples TRBV6-5 to TRBJ2-2, with TRBD1 matching 7 bases. V shed 2 bases, J shed 2 bases, and the junction held 5 bases outside the gene matches. The germline CDR1 and CDR2 sequences are MNHEY and SVGAGI. There are 16 residues in the CDR3.

The CDR3 coding sequence is TGTGCCAGCAGCGCTAGAGCACAGGGACGGGATACGCAGTATTTT. This codes for CASSARAQGRDTQYF. The V and J genes are TRBV9 and TRBJ2-3; D may be TRBD1 (6 bases). CDR1 is SGDLS, CDR2 YYNGEE, per germline. The CDR3 covers 15 residues. V dropped 3 bases and J dropped 6 bases, with 17 bases sitting between them.

The chain is built from TRBV28 and TRBJ1-5, with TRBD1 matching over 7 bases. V shed 6 bases and J 7 bases; nucleotides not matched to a gene: 9. The germline CDR1 and CDR2 sequences are MDHEN and SYDVKM. The CDR3 runs to 14 residues. CDR3 sequence: CASSSTGSAQPQHF. The CDR3 DNA is TGTGCCAGCAGCTCGACAGGGTCCGCGCAGCCCCAGCATTTT.

This chain connects TRBV5-4 to TRBJ1-3; 8 bases fit TRBD1. This CDR3 contains 18 residues. Germline CDR1 SGHNT, CDR2 YYREEE (reference sequence). J was trimmed by 1 base and V by 0 bases; bases with no gene match: 9. Here the CDR3 reads CASSLVLRQGSSGNTIYF. The CDR3 DNA reads as TGTGCCAGCAGCTTGGTACTACGACAGGGGAGTTCTGGAAACACCATATATTTT.